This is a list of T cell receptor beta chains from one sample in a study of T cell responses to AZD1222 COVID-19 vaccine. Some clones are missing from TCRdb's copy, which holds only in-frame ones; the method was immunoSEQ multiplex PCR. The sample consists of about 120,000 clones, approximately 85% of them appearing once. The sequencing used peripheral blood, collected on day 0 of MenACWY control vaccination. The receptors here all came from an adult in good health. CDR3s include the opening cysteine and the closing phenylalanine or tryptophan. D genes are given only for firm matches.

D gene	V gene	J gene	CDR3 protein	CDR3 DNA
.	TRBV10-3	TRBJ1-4	CAIRQETNEKLFF	TGTGCCATCAGGCAAGAAACTAATGAAAAACTGTTTTTT
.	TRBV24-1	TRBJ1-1	CATSDPSAGATEAFF	TGTGCCACCAGTGACCCCTCGGCAGGGGCCACTGAAGCTTTCTTT
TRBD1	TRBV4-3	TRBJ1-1	CASSQDSSRDSYYSNTEAFF	TGCGCCAGCAGCCAAGATTCTTCCCGGGACAGCTACTATTCGAACACTGAAGCTTTCTTT
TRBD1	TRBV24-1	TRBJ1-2	CATGTGATNYGYTF	TGTGCCACCGGAACAGGGGCCACTAACTATGGCTACACCTTC
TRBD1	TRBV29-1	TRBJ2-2	CSVEKSTGGAWGGELFF	TGCAGCGTTGAAAAATCAACAGGGGGCGCGTGGGGCGGGGAGCTGTTTTTT
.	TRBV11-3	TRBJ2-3	CASSPPESSADTQYF	TGTGCCAGCAGCCCCCCGGAATCGTCGGCAGATACGCAGTATTTT
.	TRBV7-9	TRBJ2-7	CASSPTGPTYEQYF	TGTGCCAGCAGCCCCACAGGGCCTACCTACGAGCAGTACTTC
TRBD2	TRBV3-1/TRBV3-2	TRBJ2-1	CASTLGLAGGNEQFF	TGTGCCAGCACCCTAGGACTAGCGGGGGGCAATGAGCAGTTCTTC
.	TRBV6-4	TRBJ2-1	CASSAGGLVDEQFF	TGTGCCAGCAGTGCCGGAGGCCTCGTCGATGAGCAGTTCTTC
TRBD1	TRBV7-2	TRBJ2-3	CASSTNVGTGGTDTQYF	TGTGCCAGCAGCACTAACGTAGGGACAGGGGGCACAGATACGCAGTATTTT
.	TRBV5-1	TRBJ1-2	CASSLARGVNGYTF	TGCGCCAGCAGCTTGGCGAGGGGGGTTAATGGCTACACCTTC
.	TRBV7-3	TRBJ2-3	CASSSDSGNTQYF	TGTGCCAGCAGCTCAGATAGCGGCAATACGCAGTATTTT
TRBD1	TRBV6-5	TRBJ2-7	CATGGQGMGEQYF	TGTGCAACCGGGGGACAGGGTATGGGCGAGCAGTACTTC
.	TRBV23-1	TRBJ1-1	CASSQSTRFDQAFF	TGCGCCAGCAGTCAATCGACAAGATTTGACCAAGCTTTCTTT
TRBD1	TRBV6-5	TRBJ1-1	CASRTGGNTEAFF	TGTGCCAGCAGGACAGGGGGCAACACTGAAGCTTTCTTT
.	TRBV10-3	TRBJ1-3	CAISDQGSGNTIYF	TGTGCCATCAGTGACCAGGGGTCTGGAAACACCATATATTTT